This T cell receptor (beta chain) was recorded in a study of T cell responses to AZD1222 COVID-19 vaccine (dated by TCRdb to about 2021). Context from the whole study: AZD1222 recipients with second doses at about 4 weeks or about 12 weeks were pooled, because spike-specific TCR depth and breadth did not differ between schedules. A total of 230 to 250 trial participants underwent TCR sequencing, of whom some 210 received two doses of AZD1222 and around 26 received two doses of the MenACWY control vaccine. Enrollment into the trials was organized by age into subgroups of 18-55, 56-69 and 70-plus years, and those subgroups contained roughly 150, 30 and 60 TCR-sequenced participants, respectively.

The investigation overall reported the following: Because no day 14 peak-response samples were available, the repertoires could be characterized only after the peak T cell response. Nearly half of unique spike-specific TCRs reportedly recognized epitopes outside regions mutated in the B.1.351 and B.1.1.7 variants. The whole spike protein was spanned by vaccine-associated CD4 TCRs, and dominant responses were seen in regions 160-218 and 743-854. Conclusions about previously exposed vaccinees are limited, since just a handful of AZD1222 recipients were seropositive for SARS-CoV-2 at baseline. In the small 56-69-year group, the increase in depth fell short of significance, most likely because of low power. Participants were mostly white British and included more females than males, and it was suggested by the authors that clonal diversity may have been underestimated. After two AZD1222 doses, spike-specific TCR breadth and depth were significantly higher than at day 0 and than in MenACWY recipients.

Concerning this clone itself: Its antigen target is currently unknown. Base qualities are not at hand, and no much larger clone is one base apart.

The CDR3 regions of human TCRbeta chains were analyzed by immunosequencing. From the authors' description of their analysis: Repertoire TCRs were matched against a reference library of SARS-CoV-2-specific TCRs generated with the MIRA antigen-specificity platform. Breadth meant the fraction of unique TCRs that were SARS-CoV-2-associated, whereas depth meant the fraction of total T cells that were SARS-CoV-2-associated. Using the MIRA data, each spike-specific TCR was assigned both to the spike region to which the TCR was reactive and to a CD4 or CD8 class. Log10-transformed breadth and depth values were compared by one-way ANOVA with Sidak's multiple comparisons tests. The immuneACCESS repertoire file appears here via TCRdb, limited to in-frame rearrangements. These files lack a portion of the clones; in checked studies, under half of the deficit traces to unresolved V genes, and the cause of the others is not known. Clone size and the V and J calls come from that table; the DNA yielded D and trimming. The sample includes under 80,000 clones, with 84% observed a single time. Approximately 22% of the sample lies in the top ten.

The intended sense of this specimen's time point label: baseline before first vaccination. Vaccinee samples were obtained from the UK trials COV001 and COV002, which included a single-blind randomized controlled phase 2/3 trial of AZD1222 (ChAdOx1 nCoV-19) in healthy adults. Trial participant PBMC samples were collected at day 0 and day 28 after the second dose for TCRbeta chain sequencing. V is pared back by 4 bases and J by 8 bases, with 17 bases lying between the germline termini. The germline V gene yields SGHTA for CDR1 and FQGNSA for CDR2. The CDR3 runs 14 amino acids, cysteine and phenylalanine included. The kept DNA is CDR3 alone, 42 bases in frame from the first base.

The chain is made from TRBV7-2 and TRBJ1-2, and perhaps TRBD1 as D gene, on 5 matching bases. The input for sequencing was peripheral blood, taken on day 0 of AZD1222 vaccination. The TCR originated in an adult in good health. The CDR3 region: CASSSQGRDGGYTF. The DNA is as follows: TGTGCCAGCAGCTCCCAAGGCCGGGACGGGGGCTACACCTTC.